This entry lists 8 T cell receptor beta chains sequenced from one sample in a study of T cell repertoires in aging, cancer and after chemotherapy. TCR beta rearrangements were amplified from peripheral blood genomic DNA. A mixed TRB-A/B primer pool amplified rearranged TRB by multiplex touch-down PCR. MiXCR, applied by TCRdb to the multiplex PCR reads, yields one record per CDR3 protein. The sample records roughly 3,000 distinct CDR3 sequences, around 45% being singletons. Specimen: blood. These receptors all come from a human donor with a blood cancer.

In its sample, this clonotype was seen a few times. This chain joins TRBV6-5 and TRBJ2-3; tentative D call: TRBD1 (5 bases). The germline gives CDR1 MNHEY, CDR2 SVGAGI. The V end was cut by 5 bases, the J end by 7 bases, with 16 bases between. This CDR3 contains 14 residues. The CDR3 loop is CASSPGHPLNTQYF. DNA for the CDR3: TGTGCCAGCAGTCCCGGACACCCGCTAAATACGCAGTATTTT.

V and J are TRBV19 and TRBJ2-5; D is possibly TRBD2 (6 bases). The V gene lost 2 bases and the J gene lost 5 bases, with 12 bases spanning the gap. Germline loops: CDR1 LNHDA, CDR2 SQIVND (reference sequence). The CDR3 has 14 residues. The CDR3 sequence: CASSIRAGRETQYF. The CDR3 coding sequence is TGTGCCAGTAGTATAAGGGCAGGGAGGGAGACCCAGTACTTC.

The rearrangement uses TRBV7-2 and TRBJ1-3; weak D call: TRBD1 (5 bases). The CDR3 runs to 14 residues. Germline V gene data show CDR1 as SGHTA and CDR2 as FQGNSA. V lost 5 bases and J 4 bases, leaving 12 bases between the germline ends. The CDR3 region has the DNA TGTGCCAGCAGCCCGGGCAAGGGGGGAAACACCATATATTTT. It is translated as CASSPGKGGNTIYF.

The chain carries TRBV20-1 and TRBJ2-3; 7 positions agree with TRBD2. J gave up 0 bases and V 5 bases, and 8 bases lay outside the gene matches. The CDR3 totals 15 residues. Germline assignment: CDR1 DFQATT and CDR2 SNEGSKA (reference sequence). The CDR3 sequence: CSAPPAGASTDTQYF. CDR3 coding DNA: TGCAGTGCTCCGCCGGCGGGAGCTAGCACAGATACGCAGTATTTT.

This clonotype appeared a few times. This chain links TRBV18 with TRBJ2-1; D perhaps matches TRBD1 (6 bases). The CDR3 extends over 14 amino acids. The V gene's germline CDR1 is KGHSH and CDR2 LQKENI. Trimming left V 3 bases short and J 3 bases short, with 9 bases between. The CDR3 DNA is TGTGCCAGCTCACCTACGACAGGCTACAATGAGCAGTTCTTC. Amino acid sequence: CASSPTTGYNEQFF.

The chain recombines TRBV19 with TRBJ2-6, with 7 bases fitting TRBD1. The CDR3 contains 14 residues. In germline, CDR1 is LNHDA, CDR2 SQIVND (reference sequence). Trimming cost V 6 bases and J 4 bases; bases outside gene matches: 3. CDR3 sequence (DNA): TGTGCCAGTAGGACAGGGCCCGGGGCCAACGTCCTGACTTTC. This translates into CASRTGPGANVLTF.

The genes are TRBV18 and TRBJ2-7, with 12 positions matching TRBD2. V lost 5 bases, J lost 7 bases, and 12 bases stayed unmatched. CDR3 size: 16 residues. Germline CDR1 KGHSH, CDR2 LQKENI. As DNA, the CDR3 is TGTGCCAGCTCATCTCCGACTAGCGGGAGACATGGGGAGCAGTACTTC. This translates into CASSSPTSGRHGEQYF.

This clonotype was found a few times. The gene calls are TRBV30 and TRBJ1-5; TRBD1 matches at 7 bases. This CDR3 contains 13 residues. Losses at the gene ends were 8 bases for V and 9 bases for J; bases not matched to a gene: 13. The V gene's germline CDR1 is GTSNPN and CDR2 SVGIG (reference sequence). The CDR3 nucleotides are TGTGCCGCCGGGGACAGTTCAGATCTGCCCCAGCATTTT. It yields the protein CAAGDSSDLPQHF.